The 3 T cell receptor beta chains below come from one sample, sequenced in a study of memory CD4+ T cells and cytomegalovirus serostatus. Single viable CD3+CD4+CD8-CD45RO+ cells were sorted as the memory CD4+ T cells. Profiling relied on immunoSEQ multiplex PCR, and the TCRdb table lists in-frame clones only, not all of them. The sample has around 53,000 clones; around 85% are singletons. The sequencing sample was made of memory CD4+ T cells from blood. All receptors derive from an adult in good health and CMV-seronegative.

The gene calls are TRBV29-1 and TRBJ1-2; TRBD1 aligns across 9 bases. Germline CDR1 reads SQVTM; CDR2 reads ANQGSEA. CDR3 length equals 14 residues. Germline trimming cut 6 bases from V and 7 bases from J; bases unmatched to any gene: 12. CDR3 nucleotide sequence: TGCAGCGTACTCCCCCGGGACAGGGCCGGTGGCTACACCTTC. Residues: CSVLPRDRAGGYTF.

The V call is TRBV4-1, the J call TRBJ1-2, with D tentatively TRBD1 (6 bases). Germline loops: CDR1 MGHRA, CDR2 YSYEKL. The CDR3 runs 16 residues. V was shortened by 4 bases and J by 0 bases, with 15 bases between the two germline ends. The CDR3 spells CASSRNTGRANYGYTF. CDR3 in DNA: TGCGCCAGCAGCCGGAATACAGGGAGGGCTAACTATGGCTACACCTTC.

The chain is built from TRBV19 and TRBJ1-5; D not certain. Germline V gene sequence: CDR1 LNHDA, CDR2 SQIVND (reference sequence). V lost 1 base and J 1 base, leaving 5 bases between the germline ends. The CDR3 is 14 amino acids. CDR3 bases: TGTGCCAGTAGTATAGGTGGAAGCAATCAGCCCCAGCATTTT. This sequence encodes CASSIGGSNQPQHF.